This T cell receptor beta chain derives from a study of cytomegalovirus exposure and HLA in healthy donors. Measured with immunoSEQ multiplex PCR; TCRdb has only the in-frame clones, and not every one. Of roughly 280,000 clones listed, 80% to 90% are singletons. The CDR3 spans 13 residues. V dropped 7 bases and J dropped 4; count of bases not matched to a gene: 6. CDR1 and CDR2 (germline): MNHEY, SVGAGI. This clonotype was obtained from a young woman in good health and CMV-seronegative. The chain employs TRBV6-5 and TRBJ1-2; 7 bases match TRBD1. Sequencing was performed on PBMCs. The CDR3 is CASTRQGVYGYTF. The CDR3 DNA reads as TGTGCCAGCACTCGACAGGGCGTCTATGGCTACACCTTC.